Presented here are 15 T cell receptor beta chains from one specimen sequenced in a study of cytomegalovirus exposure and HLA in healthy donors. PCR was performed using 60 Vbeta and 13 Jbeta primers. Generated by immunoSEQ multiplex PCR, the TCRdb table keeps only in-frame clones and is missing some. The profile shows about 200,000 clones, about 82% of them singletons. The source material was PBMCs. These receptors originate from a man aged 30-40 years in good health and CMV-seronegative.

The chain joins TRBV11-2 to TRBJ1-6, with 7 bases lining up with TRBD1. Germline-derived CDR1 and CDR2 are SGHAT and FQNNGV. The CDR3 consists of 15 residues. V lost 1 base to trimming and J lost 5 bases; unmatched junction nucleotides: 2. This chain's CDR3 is CASSLGDRHNSPLHF. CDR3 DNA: TGTGCCAGCAGCTTAGGGGACAGACATAATTCACCCCTCCACTTT.

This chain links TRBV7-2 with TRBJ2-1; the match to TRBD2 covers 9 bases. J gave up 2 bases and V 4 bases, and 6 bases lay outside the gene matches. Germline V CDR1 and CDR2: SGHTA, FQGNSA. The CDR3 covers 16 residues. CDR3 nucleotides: TGTGCCAGCAGCTCGTCTAGCGGGGCAACCTACAATGAGCAGTTCTTC. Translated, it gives CASSSSSGATYNEQFF.

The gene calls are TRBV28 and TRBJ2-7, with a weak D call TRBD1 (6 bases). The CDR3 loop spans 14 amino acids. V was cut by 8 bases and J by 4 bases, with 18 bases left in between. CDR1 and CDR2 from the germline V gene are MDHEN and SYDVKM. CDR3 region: CASGITGIGYEQYF. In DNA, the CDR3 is TGTGCCAGCGGGATCACAGGGATCGGGTACGAGCAGTACTTC.

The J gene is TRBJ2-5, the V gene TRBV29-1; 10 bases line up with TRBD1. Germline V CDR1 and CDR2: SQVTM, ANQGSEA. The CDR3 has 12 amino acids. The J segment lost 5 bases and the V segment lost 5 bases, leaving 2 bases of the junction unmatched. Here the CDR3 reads CSVRTGGETQYF. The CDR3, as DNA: TGCAGCGTTCGGACAGGGGGGGAGACCCAGTACTTC.

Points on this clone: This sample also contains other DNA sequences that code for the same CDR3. Written as DNA, the CDR3 is TGTGCCAGCAGCTTAGGGCAGGTCGTATCCTACGAGCAGTACTTC. Protein: CASSLGQVVSYEQYF. The rearrangement links TRBV11-2 to TRBJ2-7; D remains unclear. The CDR3 has 15 amino acids. V lost 1 base and J 1 base, leaving 11 bases between the germline ends. Germline CDR1 reads SGHAT; CDR2 reads FQNNGV.

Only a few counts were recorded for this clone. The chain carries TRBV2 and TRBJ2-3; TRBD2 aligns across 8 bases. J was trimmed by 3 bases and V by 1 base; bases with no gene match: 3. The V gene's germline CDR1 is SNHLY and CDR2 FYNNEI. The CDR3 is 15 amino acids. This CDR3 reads CASSEGGGPTDTQYF. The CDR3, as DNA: TGTGCCAGCAGTGAAGGCGGGGGGCCAACAGATACGCAGTATTTT. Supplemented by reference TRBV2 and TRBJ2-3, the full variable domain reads EPEVTQTPSHQVTQMGQEVILRCVPISNHLYFYWYRQILGQKVEFLVSFYNNEISEKSEIFDDQFSVERPDGSNFTLKIRSTKLEDSAMYFCASSEGGGPTDTQYFGPGTRLTVL.

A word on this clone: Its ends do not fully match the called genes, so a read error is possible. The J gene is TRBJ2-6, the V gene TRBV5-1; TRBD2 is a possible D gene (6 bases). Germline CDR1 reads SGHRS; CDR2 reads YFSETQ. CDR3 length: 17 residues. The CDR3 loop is CASSPGVGGSGASVLTF. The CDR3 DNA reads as TGCGCCAGCAGCCCGGGAGTAGGAGGGTCTGGGGCCAGCGTCCTGACTTTC. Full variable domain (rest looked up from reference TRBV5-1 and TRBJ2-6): KAGVTQTPRYLIKTRGQQVTLSCSPISGHRSVSWYQQTPGQGLQFLFEYFSETQRNKGNFPGRFSGRQFSNSRSEMNVSTLELGDSALYLCASSPGVGGSGASVLTFGAGSRLTVL.

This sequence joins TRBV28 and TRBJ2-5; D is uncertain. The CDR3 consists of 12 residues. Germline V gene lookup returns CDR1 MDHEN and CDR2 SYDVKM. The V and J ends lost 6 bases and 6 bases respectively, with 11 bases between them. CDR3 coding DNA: TGTGCCAGCAGCCCCTCAGTAAAGACCCAGTACTTC. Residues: CASSPSVKTQYF.

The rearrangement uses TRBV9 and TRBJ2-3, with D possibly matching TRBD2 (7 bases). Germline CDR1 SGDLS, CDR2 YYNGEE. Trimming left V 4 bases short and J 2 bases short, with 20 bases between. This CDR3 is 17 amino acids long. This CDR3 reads CASSFGEGGRNTDTQYF. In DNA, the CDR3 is TGTGCCAGCAGCTTCGGGGAGGGGGGGAGGAACACAGATACGCAGTATTTT.

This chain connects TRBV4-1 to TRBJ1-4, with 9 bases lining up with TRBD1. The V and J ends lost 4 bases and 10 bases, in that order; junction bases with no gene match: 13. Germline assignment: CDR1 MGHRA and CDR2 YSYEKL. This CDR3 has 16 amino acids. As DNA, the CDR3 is TGCGCCAGCAGCCCCCTAACCGGGACAGGGTCGGGAAAACTGTTTTTT. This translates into CASSPLTGTGSGKLFF.

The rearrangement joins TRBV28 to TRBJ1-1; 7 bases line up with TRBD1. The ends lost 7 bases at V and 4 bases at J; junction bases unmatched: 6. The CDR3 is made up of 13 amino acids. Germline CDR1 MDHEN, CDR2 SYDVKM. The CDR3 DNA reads TGTGCCAGCACCTCCACAGGGGTCACTGAAGCTTTCTTT. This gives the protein CASTSTGVTEAFF.

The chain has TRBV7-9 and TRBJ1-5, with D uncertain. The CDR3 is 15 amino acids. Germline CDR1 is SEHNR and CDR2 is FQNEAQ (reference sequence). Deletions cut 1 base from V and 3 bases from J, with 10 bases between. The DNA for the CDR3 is TGTGCCAGCAGCTTAGGGTTCGGTCACAATCAGCCCCAGCATTTT. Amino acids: CASSLGFGHNQPQHF.

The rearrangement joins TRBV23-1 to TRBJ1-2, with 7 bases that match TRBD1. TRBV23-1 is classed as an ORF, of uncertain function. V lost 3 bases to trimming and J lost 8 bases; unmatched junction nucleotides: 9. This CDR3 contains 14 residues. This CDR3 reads CASSHFGTVGGYTF. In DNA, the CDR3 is TGCGCCAGCAGTCATTTCGGGACAGTGGGGGGCTACACCTTC.

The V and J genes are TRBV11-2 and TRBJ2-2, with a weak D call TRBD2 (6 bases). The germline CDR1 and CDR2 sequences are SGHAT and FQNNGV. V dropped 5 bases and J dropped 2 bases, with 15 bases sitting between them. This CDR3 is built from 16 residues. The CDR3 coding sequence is TGTGCCAGCAGCCGAGGATTCGGGGGTAACACCGGGGAGCTGTTTTTT. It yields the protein CASSRGFGGNTGELFF.

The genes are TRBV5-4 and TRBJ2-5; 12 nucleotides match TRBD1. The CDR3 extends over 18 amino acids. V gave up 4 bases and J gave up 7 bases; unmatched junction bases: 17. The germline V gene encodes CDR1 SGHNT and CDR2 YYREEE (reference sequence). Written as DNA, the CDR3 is TGTGCCAGCAGCCCGGGGGGGACAGGGGGCCTCGGGGTGGGGACCCAGTACTTC. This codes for CASSPGGTGGLGVGTQYF.